Each of the 27 T cell receptor beta chains below was sequenced from the same sample in a study of cytomegalovirus exposure and HLA in healthy donors. This table comes from immunoSEQ multiplex PCR, and its TCRdb copy is limited to in-frame clones, with some not included. The repertoire holds roughly 200,000 clones, with about nine tenths as singletons. The sequenced sample was PBMCs. The receptor set was obtained from a man aged 30 to 45 in good health and CMV-seropositive.

This chain connects TRBV7-9 to TRBJ1-5; tentatively, D is TRBD1 (5 bases). The V end was cut by 5 bases, the J end by 7 bases, with 9 bases between. The CDR3 has 12 residues. Germline V gene sequence: CDR1 SEHNR, CDR2 FQNEAQ (reference sequence). This CDR3 is CASSLTDQPQHF. In nucleotides, the CDR3 is TGTGCCAGCAGCCTGACAGACCAGCCCCAGCATTTT.

The CDR3 spells CASRGTSNQPQHF. DNA of the CDR3: TGTGCCAGTAGGGGTACTAGCAATCAGCCCCAGCATTTT. This chain uses TRBV6-1 with TRBJ1-5; TRBD1 is a possible D gene (5 bases). V lost 9 bases and J 0 bases, leaving 9 bases between the germline ends. CDR1 is MNHNS and CDR2 is SASEGT in the germline V gene. This CDR3 is 13 amino acids long.

In this sample, this clone turned up a few times. The chain combines TRBV18 with TRBJ1-1; TRBD1 might be the D (6 bases). There are 12 residues in the CDR3. V lost 3 bases to trimming and J lost 8 bases, with 10 bases between them. The germline gives CDR1 KGHSH, CDR2 LQKENI. The CDR3 region is CASSPSGTEAFF. The CDR3 DNA follows: TGTGCCAGCTCACCCTCCGGGACAGAAGCTTTCTTT. The entire variable domain, with the rest obtained from reference TRBV18 and TRBJ1-1, is as follows: NAGVMQNPRHLVRRRGQEARLRCSPMKGHSHVYWYRQLPEEGLKFMVYLQKENIIDESGMPKERFSAEFPKEGPSILRIQQVVRGDSAAYFCASSPSGTEAFFGQGTRLTVV.

The chain uses TRBV7-2 and TRBJ2-3; the match to TRBD2 covers 7 bases. Germline CDR1 and CDR2: SGHTA and FQGNSA. Trimming removed 3 bases from V and 1 base from J; junction bases left unmatched: 7. CDR3 length: 16 residues. CDR3 sequence reads: CASSFGGRGGTDTQYF. CDR3 DNA sequence: TGTGCCAGCAGCTTCGGGGGGAGAGGGGGCACAGATACGCAGTATTTT.

The chain recombines TRBV29-1 with TRBJ2-5; 12 positions agree with TRBD2. The CDR3 extends over 14 amino acids. The trim removed 7 bases at V and 2 bases at J, leaving 5 bases unmatched. Looked up from germline, CDR1 is SQVTM and CDR2 is ANQGSEA. The CDR3 is CSGTTSGGQETQYF. For the CDR3, the DNA is TGCAGCGGGACGACTAGCGGGGGACAAGAGACCCAGTACTTC.

V gene TRBV5-1 combines with J gene TRBJ2-7; 14 bases are a match to TRBD2. Losses at the gene ends were 4 bases for V and 3 bases for J; bases not matched to a gene: 9. CDR3 length: 17 amino acids. CDR1 SGHRS and CDR2 YFSETQ come from the germline V gene. The CDR3 coding sequence is TGCGCCAGCAGCCACGGGACTAGCGGGAGCTGGGTCTACGAGCAGTACTTC. Residues: CASSHGTSGSWVYEQYF.

The CDR3 here is CASSLSSNRAANEKLFF. The CDR3 DNA reads as TGTGCCAGCAGCCTAAGCTCCAACAGGGCCGCCAATGAAAAACTGTTTTTT. The rearrangement uses TRBV7-8 and TRBJ1-4; a possible D gene is TRBD1 (6 bases). Germline-derived CDR1 and CDR2 are SGHVS and FQNEAQ. This CDR3 contains 17 residues. V was trimmed by 5 bases and J by 5 bases, leaving 21 bases between them.

This clone was found a few times. V is TRBV28 and J is TRBJ2-7; 13 nucleotides match TRBD2. Trimming at V came to 5 bases and at J to 2 bases, leaving 3 bases not matched to a gene. This CDR3 has 15 amino acids. Per germline, CDR1 MDHEN and CDR2 SYDVKM. Written as DNA, the CDR3 is TGTGCCAGCAGTCCGGGGACTAGCGGGACCTACGAGCAGTACTTC. Translation gives CASSPGTSGTYEQYF.

This rearrangement joins TRBV5-6 to TRBJ1-1; perhaps TRBD1 as D (6 bases). The germline V gene has CDR1 SGHDT and CDR2 YYEEEE. The V end was cut by 1 base, the J end by 11 bases, with 15 bases between. CDR3 length: 13 residues. In nucleotides, the CDR3 is TGTGCCAGCAGCTTGAATGACATCCAGGGGGCTTTCTTT. Translating it yields CASSLNDIQGAFF.

The gene calls are TRBV7-6 and TRBJ1-1, with D unclear. The V gene's germline CDR1 is SGHVS and CDR2 FNYEAQ. V was pared by 1 base and J by 4 bases, with 13 bases between. This CDR3 contains 15 residues. DNA of the CDR3: TGTGCCAGCAGCTTAGATCAGTCCTCGGGCACTGAAGCTTTCTTT. Protein: CASSLDQSSGTEAFF.

The chain employs TRBV2 and TRBJ2-7; D call uncertain. The ends were cut back, 6 bases at V and 6 bases at J, with 12 bases in the middle. This CDR3 has 12 amino acids. Looked up from germline, CDR1 is SNHLY and CDR2 is FYNNEI. CDR3 region: CASRAGASEQYF. CDR3 DNA: TGTGCCAGCAGGGCAGGCGCTTCCGAGCAGTACTTC.

The chain is built from TRBV13 and TRBJ1-3, with 9 bases fitting TRBD1. Trimming at V came to 5 bases and at J to 2 bases, leaving 4 bases not matched to a gene. Germline V gene sequence: CDR1 PRHDT, CDR2 FYEKMQ (reference sequence). This CDR3 region has 15 residues. The DNA for the CDR3 is TGTGCCAGCAGCCACGACAGGGGGACTGGAAACACCATATATTTT. Translating gives CASSHDRGTGNTIYF.

V gene TRBV4-1 combines with J gene TRBJ2-7; 8 bases map to TRBD2. This CDR3 is 17 amino acids long. Per the germline V gene, CDR1 is MGHRA and CDR2 is YSYEKL. V lost 2 bases and J lost 0; bases outside the gene matches: 9. This chain's CDR3 is CASSQPRSGGASYEQYF. The CDR3 bases are TGCGCCAGCAGCCAACCTAGATCCGGGGGGGCCTCCTACGAGCAGTACTTC.

The V and J genes are TRBV5-1 and TRBJ2-3; D is undetermined. This CDR3 spans 16 amino acids. V was trimmed by 4 bases and J by 4 bases, leaving 19 bases between them. Germline lookup yields CDR1 SGHRS and CDR2 YFSETQ. The CDR3 nucleotides read TGCGCCAGCAGCCCGGACCACAGCGCCCCACCAGATACGCAGTATTTT. This gives the protein CASSPDHSAPPDTQYF. The whole variable domain, filled in from reference TRBV5-1 and TRBJ2-3, reads KAGVTQTPRYLIKTRGQQVTLSCSPISGHRSVSWYQQTPGQGLQFLFEYFSETQRNKGNFPGRFSGRQFSNSRSEMNVSTLELGDSALYLCASSPDHSAPPDTQYFGPGTRLTVL.

The V call is TRBV5-6, the J call TRBJ2-7; tentative D call: TRBD1 (5 bases). CDR3 length: 13 amino acids. Germline values: CDR1 SGHDT, CDR2 YYEEEE. V was trimmed by 7 bases and J by 2 bases, leaving 13 bases between them. CDR3 sequence: CASAQGRAYEQYF. In DNA, the CDR3 is TGTGCCAGCGCTCAGGGCAGGGCCTACGAGCAGTACTTC.

The genes are TRBV7-9 and TRBJ2-3; TRBD1 aligns across 9 bases. V gave up 5 bases and J gave up 4 bases; unmatched junction bases: 10. Germline V gives CDR1 SEHNR, CDR2 FQNEAQ (reference sequence). This CDR3 has 16 residues. In nucleotides, the CDR3 is TGTGCCAGCAGCCCCCGGGACAGGGAGGTTTCAGATACGCAGTATTTT. Translated, it gives CASSPRDREVSDTQYF.

This sequence joins TRBV4-1 and TRBJ1-2; D not certain. Germline CDR1 and CDR2: MGHRA and YSYEKL. This CDR3 spans 19 amino acids. Between the trimmed V and J ends, which lost 3 bases and 3 bases, there was a span of 26 bases. The CDR3 sequence: CASSHSTWSGDPRDYGYTF. The CDR3 nucleotides are TGCGCCAGCAGCCATTCTACCTGGTCAGGAGACCCTAGAGACTATGGCTACACCTTC.

The chain links TRBV27 to TRBJ2-3, with D hard to call. The CDR3 loop spans 14 amino acids. In germline, CDR1 is MNHEY, CDR2 SMNVEV (reference sequence). The germline V and J ends were trimmed by 3 bases and 3 bases, with 10 bases remaining between them. CDR3 region: CASSLRSATDTQYF. CDR3 nucleotides: TGTGCCAGCAGTTTGAGGTCCGCGACAGATACGCAGTATTTT.

This clone was detected only once. The chain combines TRBV10-2 with TRBJ1-4; no reliable D call. V lost 3 bases, J lost 0 bases, and 5 bases lay in between. CDR3 size: 14 residues. The germline gives CDR1 WSHSY, CDR2 SAAADI. This chain's CDR3 is CASSDFATNEKLFF. The CDR3 nucleotides are TGCGCCAGCAGTGACTTCGCAACTAATGAAAAACTGTTTTTT.

The chain is built from TRBV11-2 and TRBJ2-3; D uncertain. V was pared by 3 bases and J by 0 bases, with 7 bases between. This CDR3 has 14 amino acids. Germline V gives CDR1 SGHAT, CDR2 FQNNGV. The CDR3 reads CASSFRLSTDTQYF. In DNA form, the CDR3 reads TGTGCCAGCAGCTTTCGGCTGAGCACAGATACGCAGTATTTT. The whole variable domain, filled in from reference TRBV11-2 and TRBJ2-3, reads EAGVAQSPRYKIIEKRQSVAFWCNPISGHATLYWYQQILGQGPKLLIQFQNNGVVDDSQLPKDRFSAERLKGVDSTLKIQPAKLEDSAVYLCASSFRLSTDTQYFGPGTRLTVL.

V gene TRBV6-5 combines with J gene TRBJ2-2; D remains unclear. V lost 6 bases and J 7 bases, leaving 12 bases between the germline ends. This CDR3 is built from 13 residues. CDR1 and CDR2 from the germline V gene are MNHEY and SVGAGI. Here the CDR3 reads CASRPSHVGELFF. CDR3 coding DNA: TGTGCCAGCAGACCCAGCCACGTCGGGGAGCTGTTTTTT.

V and J are TRBV27 and TRBJ2-2; no clear D gene. This CDR3 is built from 13 residues. The germline CDR1 and CDR2 sequences are MNHEY and SMNVEV (reference sequence). Trimming cost V 6 bases and J 4 bases, with 9 bases left between them. The CDR3 bases are TGTGCCAGCAGCCCTTCATTCACCGGGGAGCTGTTTTTT. As protein: CASSPSFTGELFF.

The chain has TRBV25-1 and TRBJ2-1, with a weak D call TRBD1 (5 bases). This CDR3 is built from 12 residues. The V gene lost 8 bases and the J gene lost 7 bases, with 12 bases spanning the gap. Per the germline V gene, CDR1 is MGHDK and CDR2 is SYGVNS. This chain's CDR3 is CASGARLNEQFF. The CDR3 DNA reads TGTGCCAGCGGGGCCAGGTTGAATGAGCAGTTCTTC.

The rearrangement uses TRBV5-1 and TRBJ2-7, with 14 nucleotides matching TRBD2. Germline CDR1 is SGHRS and CDR2 is YFSETQ. V lost 7 bases, J lost 0 bases, and 3 bases stayed unmatched. The CDR3 is 15 amino acids. The DNA for the CDR3 is TGCGCCAGCCGACTAGCGGGAGGGGGCTCCTACGAGCAGTACTTC. It yields the protein CASRLAGGGSYEQYF.

This chain links TRBV6-1 with TRBJ2-7; D could derive from TRBD1 or TRBD2 (5 bases each). Germline loops: CDR1 MNHNS, CDR2 SASEGT. Trimming left V 1 base short and J 2 bases short, with 15 bases between. The CDR3 is 16 amino acids. This chain's CDR3 is CASSEEGGGLAYEQYF. The CDR3 DNA reads TGTGCCAGCAGTGAAGAGGGTGGGGGATTGGCCTACGAGCAGTACTTC.

The V gene is TRBV9, the J gene TRBJ2-3; TRBD2 agrees at 7 bases. This CDR3 is 19 amino acids long. The V and J ends lost 4 bases and 0 bases, in that order; junction bases with no gene match: 17. CDR1 and CDR2 (germline): SGDLS, YYNGEE. This chain's CDR3 is CASSPQPYPGTTSTDTQYF. DNA of the CDR3: TGTGCCAGCAGCCCTCAACCCTACCCCGGGACTACTAGCACAGATACGCAGTATTTT.

This clone was counted a single time. The J gene is TRBJ1-4, the V gene TRBV15, with 10 bases aligning to TRBD1. From germline, CDR1 is LNHNV and CDR2 YYDKDF (reference sequence). The junction had 6 bases not matched to a gene; V was cut back by 3 bases and J by 2 bases. The CDR3 length is 17 residues. CDR3 sequence: CATSSRDRGRTNEKLFF. CDR3 bases: TGTGCCACCAGCAGCCGGGACAGGGGCCGCACTAATGAAAAACTGTTTTTT. Full variable domain (missing parts from reference TRBV15 and TRBJ1-4): DAMVIQNPRYQVTQFGKPVTLSCSQTLNHNVMYWYQQKSSQAPKLLFHYYDKDFNNEADTPDNFQSRRPNTSFCFLDIRSPGLGDTAMYLCATSSRDRGRTNEKLFFGSGTQLSVL.